A single sample gave rise to the 19 T cell receptor beta chains below, sequenced in a study of blood T cell repertoires in COVID-19. The protocol was immunoSEQ multiplex PCR, while the TCRdb copy is restricted to in-frame clones and leaves out a portion. The sample holds more than 110,000 clones; under 85% are singletons and the top ten take approximately 9.5%. Material: peripheral blood. The receptors originated from a woman of 80 years or more in a cohort sampled during active or convalescent COVID-19.

The V call is TRBV5-4, the J call TRBJ2-5, with a weak D call TRBD1 (8 bases). CDR3 length: 16 amino acids. Germline V gene data show CDR1 as SGHNT and CDR2 as YYREEE (reference sequence). V dropped 3 bases and J dropped 1 base, with 16 bases sitting between them. CDR3 sequence: CASSSTGGATQETQYF. CDR3 nucleotide sequence: TGTGCCAGCAGCTCTACAGGGGGGGCAACCCAAGAGACCCAGTACTTC.

The CDR3 region is CASNLAGGGETQYF. The CDR3 nucleotides read TGTGCCAGCAACCTAGCGGGGGGAGGGGAGACCCAGTACTTC. The chain employs TRBV6-5 and TRBJ2-5, with 11 bases matching TRBD2. Germline assignment: CDR1 MNHEY and CDR2 SVGAGI. V shed 7 bases, J shed 5 bases, and the junction held 6 bases outside the gene matches. The length of the CDR3 is 14 residues.

The chain employs TRBV5-1 and TRBJ2-1; 8 bases align to TRBD2. The CDR3 runs to 15 residues. V lost 4 bases to trimming and J lost 6 bases; unmatched junction nucleotides: 9. The germline V gene encodes CDR1 SGHRS and CDR2 YFSETQ. As DNA, the CDR3 is TGCGCCAGCAGCCCGGGGGGGGCCGGGCCCAATGAGCAGTTCTTC. As protein: CASSPGGAGPNEQFF.

V is TRBV19 and J is TRBJ2-5; D possibly corresponds to TRBD1 (5 bases). Germline CDR1 reads LNHDA; CDR2 reads SQIVND (reference sequence). V lost 6 bases and J lost 0, with 8 bases in between. The CDR3 is 13 residues long. Written as DNA, the CDR3 is TGTGCCAGTAGCCAGACAGACCAAGAGACCCAGTACTTC. Residues: CASSQTDQETQYF.

The chain joins TRBV2 to TRBJ1-2; 9 bases match TRBD1. The CDR3 spans 14 residues. Germline V gene sequence: CDR1 SNHLY, CDR2 FYNNEI. J gave up 6 bases and V 4 bases, and 6 bases lay outside the gene matches. The CDR3 DNA reads as TGTGCCAGCAGTGCCGTCGGGACAGGGCATGGCTACACCTTC. Its translation is CASSAVGTGHGYTF.

This clone was picked up a small number of times. The rearrangement joins TRBV19 to TRBJ1-6; 7 bases fit TRBD1. The germline V gene has CDR1 LNHDA and CDR2 SQIVND (reference sequence). The V gene end was trimmed by 6 bases and the J gene end by 10 bases; junction bases not matched to a gene: 6. The CDR3 has 13 amino acids. This CDR3 is CASRQTGVSPLHF. The CDR3 DNA reads TGTGCCAGTAGACAAACAGGGGTGTCACCCCTCCACTTT.

The chain carries TRBV4-2 and TRBJ1-5, with 9 bases matching TRBD1. The CDR3 spans 18 residues. With V trimmed by 0 bases and J by 4 bases, 10 bases remained unmatched. CDR1 is LGHNA, CDR2 YNFKEQ, per germline. CDR3 nucleotide sequence: TGTGCCAGCAGCCAAGATTCAGTCCGACAGGGGGTAAATCAGCCCCAGCATTTT. It translates to CASSQDSVRQGVNQPQHF.

Only one count was recorded for this clone. The gene calls are TRBV27 and TRBJ2-7; 8 positions agree with TRBD1. Looked up from germline, CDR1 is MNHEY and CDR2 is SMNVEV (reference sequence). The CDR3 is made up of 14 amino acids. With 6 bases clipped from V and 7 bases from J, the junction kept 11 bases outside the gene matches. The CDR3 nucleotides are TGTGCCAGCAGCCGCGGACAGGGTTTAGGTGAGCAGTACTTC. Its translation is CASSRGQGLGEQYF.

V usage is TRBV6-1 and J usage is TRBJ1-5; 7 nucleotides agree with TRBD1. The CDR3 sequence is 14 residues long. CDR1 MNHNS and CDR2 SASEGT come from the germline V gene. V dropped 8 bases and J dropped 2; count of bases not matched to a gene: 6. The CDR3 protein is CASGGGLGNQPQHF. In DNA, the CDR3 is TGTGCCAGCGGAGGGGGCTTGGGCAATCAGCCCCAGCATTTT.

For the CDR3, the DNA is TGCGCCAGCAGCCCCCAATTAGCGGGGGGGCTGGGGACCCAGTACTTC. Translated: CASSPQLAGGLGTQYF. The chain recombines TRBV5-1 with TRBJ2-5; 11 bases match TRBD2. This CDR3 is 16 amino acids long. Germline-derived CDR1 and CDR2 are SGHRS and YFSETQ. J gave up 7 bases and V 4 bases, and 12 bases lay outside the gene matches. The full variable domain, its missing parts supplied by reference TRBV5-1 and TRBJ2-5, is KAGVTQTPRYLIKTRGQQVTLSCSPISGHRSVSWYQQTPGQGLQFLFEYFSETQRNKGNFPGRFSGRQFSNSRSEMNVSTLELGDSALYLCASSPQLAGGLGTQYFGPGTRLLVL.

V is TRBV30 and J is TRBJ2-1; D is unclear. CDR3 length equals 11 residues. Trimming stripped 0 bases from V and 9 bases from J, with 6 bases between. Germline V gives CDR1 GTSNPN, CDR2 SVGIG (reference sequence). This CDR3 is CAWSVFSEQFF. The CDR3 bases are TGTGCCTGGAGTGTATTTAGTGAGCAGTTCTTC.

This clone was counted once. V gene TRBV29-1 combines with J gene TRBJ2-7; D unclear. This CDR3 comprises 12 residues. Trimming took off 4 bases at V and 6 bases at J, with 13 bases between the two ends. Germline CDR1 reads SQVTM; CDR2 reads ANQGSEA. The CDR3 nucleotides read TGCAGCGTTGCCGGTAACAGCTTCGAGCAGTACTTC. Its protein product is CSVAGNSFEQYF.

This clone has only one observation. The chain couples TRBV2 to TRBJ2-3; 9 nucleotides agree with TRBD2. Per the germline V gene, CDR1 is SNHLY and CDR2 is FYNNEI. The CDR3 spans 15 residues. Trimming at V came to 6 bases and at J to 0 bases, leaving 4 bases not matched to a gene. CDR3 region: CASRVSGGSTDTQYF. CDR3 DNA: TGTGCCAGCAGGGTGAGCGGGGGGAGCACAGATACGCAGTATTTT. The complete variable domain, with remaining parts taken from reference TRBV2 and TRBJ2-3, reads EPEVTQTPSHQVTQMGQEVILRCVPISNHLYFYWYRQILGQKVEFLVSFYNNEISEKSEIFDDQFSVERPDGSNFTLKIRSTKLEDSAMYFCASRVSGGSTDTQYFGPGTRLTVL.

This chain links TRBV5-8 with TRBJ1-1; D is possibly TRBD1 (5 bases). This CDR3 comprises 14 residues. Germline CDR1 and CDR2: SGHTS and YDEGEE. V dropped 6 bases and J dropped 1 base, with 13 bases sitting between them. CDR3 DNA: TGTGCCAGCACCCAGGGTGTGACGAACACTGAAGCTTTCTTT. Translated: CASTQGVTNTEAFF.

The chain's CDR3 is CASSPPGGDTQYF. Here the CDR3 DNA reads TGTGCCAGCTCACCACCGGGAGGGGATACGCAGTATTTT. The gene calls are TRBV18 and TRBJ2-3; 7 bases align to TRBD2. The CDR3 covers 13 residues. V trimming: 0 bases; J trimming: 6 bases; junction bases outside the gene matches: 0. Germline CDR1 KGHSH, CDR2 LQKENI.

The genes are TRBV7-7 and TRBJ2-3; possibly TRBD1 for D (6 bases). CDR3 size: 14 residues. The V and J ends lost 2 bases and 5 bases respectively, with 11 bases between them. Per germline, CDR1 SSHAT and CDR2 FNYEAQ (reference sequence). This CDR3 is CASSLKGGRDTQYF. The CDR3 DNA reads as TGTGCCAGCAGCTTAAAAGGGGGAAGAGATACGCAGTATTTT.

The chain carries TRBV6-5 and TRBJ1-2; the D is unclear. Trimming left V 8 bases short and J 2 bases short, with 9 bases between. The V gene's germline CDR1 is MNHEY and CDR2 SVGAGI. The CDR3 spans 12 residues. CDR3 bases: TGTGCCAGCCTGGCAGTAAACTATGGCTACACCTTC. This sequence encodes CASLAVNYGYTF.

CDR3 amino acids: CASSLARVGYNEQFF. The DNA for the CDR3 is TGTGCCAGTAGTCTCGCCAGGGTGGGGTACAATGAGCAGTTCTTC. The chain has TRBV19 and TRBJ2-1; the D gene is possibly TRBD1 (5 bases). This CDR3 comprises 15 residues. CDR1 is LNHDA, CDR2 SQIVND, per germline (reference sequence). Trimming took off 5 bases at V and 4 bases at J, with 15 bases between the two ends.

This chain joins TRBV20-1 and TRBJ2-3; 10 bases agree with TRBD1. The CDR3 is 14 residues long. The V and J ends lost 3 bases and 6 bases, in that order; junction bases with no gene match: 6. From germline, CDR1 is DFQATT and CDR2 SNEGSKA (reference sequence). The CDR3 DNA reads TGCAGTGCTAGTGGACAGGGGGTTGTGGATACGCAGTATTTT. Protein: CSASGQGVVDTQYF.